The present entry profiles one T cell receptor (beta chain) with its context. As yet, its antigen is unknown. The V gene's germline CDR1 is SNHLY and CDR2 FYNNEI. The germline V and J ends were trimmed by 2 bases and 0 bases, with 11 bases remaining between them. The CDR3 is made up of 16 amino acids. Time point given: pretreatment peripheral blood. Patients presented with locally advanced or metastatic urothelial carcinoma. Each patient supplied 1 to 8 pretreatment and on-treatment samples. This record belongs to a study of PD-L1 blockade in urothelial cancer. Overall study context: Timepoints chosen for blood analysis were 3 weeks (second dose) and 6 weeks after treatment start. The study's findings and limits: Tumor-associated blood clones were expanded more by durable-benefit patients at 3 weeks.

Clones were sequenced by immunoSEQ multiplex PCR, and TCRdb holds only the in-frame ones, with some missing. The data hold 38,000 or so clones, with around four fifths observed a single time. Here the sequenced sample was PBMCs, taken around atezolizumab (anti-PD-L1) treatment. The chain recombines TRBV2 with TRBJ1-5; D gene uncertain. This receptor was obtained from a man older than 75 with urothelial cancer. For the CDR3, the DNA is TGTGCCAGCAGTGAATCGTATATTTATAGCAATCAGCCCCAGCATTTT. This sequence encodes CASSESYIYSNQPQHF.